These 21 T cell receptor beta chains share one sample of origin, sequenced in a study of blood T cell repertoires in COVID-19 (dated by TCRdb to 2019 to 2021). Libraries were prepared through the immunoSEQ multiplex PCR assay. TCRdb limited this immuneACCESS table to in-frame rearrangements with V and J called. A share of clones is missing; checked studies link under half to unresolved V genes, and the rest is unexplained. Counted in this sample were about 200,000 clones; 70% to 90% of them appeared once. 4% to 5% of the sample is held by the ten biggest clonotypes. The specimen was peripheral blood. The receptors shown here come from a woman aged 80 or over with acute or convalescent COVID-19.

The chain employs TRBV15 and TRBJ1-5; D gene unclear. The CDR3 is made up of 14 amino acids. Germline V gene sequence: CDR1 LNHNV, CDR2 YYDKDF (reference sequence). Trimming cost V 0 bases and J 2 bases, with 5 bases left between them. The CDR3 region has the DNA TGTGCCACCAGCAGAGATGCGGGCAATCAGCCCCAGCATTTT. Translated: CATSRDAGNQPQHF.

The chain links TRBV7-2 to TRBJ1-5, with TRBD1 identical over 8 bases. In germline, CDR1 is SGHTA, CDR2 FQGNSA. The ends lost 5 bases at V and 3 bases at J; junction bases unmatched: 6. This CDR3 comprises 15 residues. The CDR3 sequence is CASSPPGQVNQPQHF. CDR3 DNA sequence: TGTGCCAGCAGCCCGCCGGGACAGGTCAATCAGCCCCAGCATTTT.

The chain has TRBV3-1 (or the pseudogene TRBV3-2) and TRBJ1-1; D not resolved. The V end was cut by 3 bases, the J end by 6 bases, with 14 bases between. Per germline, CDR1 LGHDT and CDR2 YNNKEL (reference sequence). The length of the CDR3 is 14 residues. The CDR3 coding sequence is TGTGCCAGCAGCCAGGGTCTAAAGGAGGCTGAAGCTTTCTTT. Translating it yields CASSQGLKEAEAFF.

The genes are TRBV5-1 and TRBJ2-5; 10 positions agree with TRBD2. Germline V gene lookup returns CDR1 SGHRS and CDR2 YFSETQ. The CDR3 extends over 14 amino acids. The J segment lost 5 bases and the V segment lost 4 bases, leaving 5 bases of the junction unmatched. CDR3 DNA: TGCGCCAGCAGCCCGCTAGCGGGAGTCGAGACCCAGTACTTC. Translation gives CASSPLAGVETQYF.

Remarks on this clone: This specimen includes other DNA sequences encoding the same CDR3. This chain joins TRBV2 and TRBJ1-5; tentative D call: TRBD1 (5 bases). Trimming removed 4 bases from V and 4 bases from J, with 8 bases in between. Germline CDR1 and CDR2: SNHLY and FYNNEI. The CDR3 is 13 amino acids. The CDR3 nucleotides read TGTGCCAGCAGTGGACAGTATAATCAGCCCCAGCATTTT. Amino acid sequence: CASSGQYNQPQHF.

This chain connects TRBV2 to TRBJ1-1; 10 bases line up with TRBD1. The CDR3 extends over 15 amino acids. Germline-derived CDR1 and CDR2 are SNHLY and FYNNEI. The V segment lost 8 bases and the J segment 1 base; nucleotides outside the gene matches: 7. The chain's CDR3 is CASGWDRGANTEAFF. CDR3 bases: TGTGCCAGCGGGTGGGACAGGGGTGCGAACACTGAAGCTTTCTTT.

Only one count was recorded for this clone. The gene calls are TRBV5-1 and TRBJ1-2; D might be TRBD1 (5 bases). CDR1 is SGHRS and CDR2 is YFSETQ in the germline V gene. The germline V and J ends were trimmed by 0 bases and 7 bases, with 10 bases remaining between them. The CDR3 covers 13 residues. CDR3 loop: CASSLEGTLGYTF. Written as DNA, the CDR3 is TGCGCCAGCAGCTTGGAAGGGACTCTTGGCTACACCTTC.

The chain's CDR3 is CASSPPVPYEQYF. The CDR3 coding sequence is TGTGCCAGCAGCCCCCCCGTTCCTTACGAGCAGTACTTC. This chain uses TRBV28 with TRBJ2-7, with D unresolved. The CDR3 extends over 13 amino acids. In germline, CDR1 is MDHEN, CDR2 SYDVKM. The germline V and J ends were trimmed by 6 bases and 4 bases, with 13 bases remaining between them.

V is TRBV3-1 (or the pseudogene TRBV3-2) and J is TRBJ1-2, with unresolved D. The CDR3 is 13 residues long. From germline, CDR1 is LGHDT and CDR2 YNNKEL (reference sequence). The V end lost 0 bases, the J end lost 8 bases, and 10 bases lay between the germline ends. The chain's CDR3 is CASSQEPRRGYTF. The CDR3 DNA is TGTGCCAGCAGCCAAGAACCGAGGAGGGGCTACACCTTC.

The rearrangement joins TRBV5-4 to TRBJ2-6; perhaps TRBD1 as D (6 bases). Trimming took 9 bases from V and 1 from J, leaving 11 bases between them. The CDR3 loop spans 14 amino acids. The germline CDR1 and CDR2 sequences are SGHNT and YYREEE (reference sequence). The CDR3 DNA reads TGTGCCATCGAAGACAGGTCTGGGGCCAACGTCCTGACTTTC. Translated: CAIEDRSGANVLTF. Drawing the rest from reference TRBV5-4 and TRBJ2-6, the complete variable domain is ETGVTQSPTHLIKTRGQQVTLRCSSQSGHNTVSWYQQALGQGPQFIFQYYREEENGRGNFPPRFSGLQFPNYSSELNVNALELDDSALYLCAIEDRSGANVLTFGAGSRLTVL.

This chain connects TRBV18 to TRBJ2-2; the D gene is possibly TRBD1 (6 bases). The CDR3 is made up of 15 amino acids. Germline-derived CDR1 and CDR2 are KGHSH and LQKENI. Trimming cost V 6 bases and J 2 bases, with 13 bases left between them. CDR3 region: CASSGTQLNTGELFF. The CDR3 DNA sequence: TGTGCCAGCTCTGGGACACAACTAAACACCGGGGAGCTGTTTTTT.

This chain links TRBV19 with TRBJ2-7; 7 nucleotides agree with TRBD2. V dropped 7 bases and J dropped 3; count of bases not matched to a gene: 9. Germline lookup yields CDR1 LNHDA and CDR2 SQIVND (reference sequence). The CDR3 has 14 residues. Written as DNA, the CDR3 is TGTGCCAGTAATCAGGGAGGGAAGAGCTACGAGCAGTACTTC. It specifies CASNQGGKSYEQYF.

The rearrangement links TRBV12-5 to TRBJ1-4, with no clear D. The CDR3 loop spans 15 amino acids. V lost 3 bases and J lost 6, with 14 bases in between. Germline CDR1 LGHNT, CDR2 FRNRAP. For the CDR3, the DNA is TGTGCTAGTGGTTTCCGTCAGGCCCTACATGAAAAACTGTTTTTT. Its protein is CASGFRQALHEKLFF.

The rearrangement links TRBV7-2 to TRBJ2-3, with a weak D call TRBD2 (5 bases). Germline V gene sequence: CDR1 SGHTA, CDR2 FQGNSA. V lost 5 bases to trimming and J lost 11 bases, with 20 bases between them. The CDR3 extends over 14 amino acids. In DNA form, the CDR3 reads TGTGCCAGCAGCGACTGGCAAGGACCCGGGGAGCAGTATTTT. Translated: CASSDWQGPGEQYF.

This rearrangement joins TRBV7-9 to TRBJ2-3, with 10 bases identical to TRBD2. With V trimmed by 5 bases and J by 0 bases, 8 bases remained unmatched. The CDR3 spans 17 residues. Germline-derived CDR1 and CDR2 are SEHNR and FQNEAQ (reference sequence). CDR3 nucleotides: TGTGCCAGCAGCCCACGCCGGGGACTAGCGAGCACAGATACGCAGTATTTT. Translating gives CASSPRRGLASTDTQYF.

This rearrangement joins TRBV6-6 to TRBJ1-1, with D maybe TRBD1 (6 bases). Germline CDR1 MNHNY, CDR2 SVGAGI (reference sequence). V lost 2 bases, J lost 0 bases, and 10 bases lay in between. This CDR3 contains 15 residues. CDR3 loop: CASSYGQGLNTEAFF. The CDR3 nucleotides read TGTGCCAGCAGTTACGGCCAGGGGCTGAACACTGAAGCTTTCTTT.

This clone was picked up one time. The J gene is TRBJ2-1, the V gene TRBV19, with D possibly TRBD1 on 6 matching bases. V was clipped by 5 bases and J by 9 bases, with 14 bases between them. The CDR3 sequence is 13 residues long. Germline V gene lookup returns CDR1 LNHDA and CDR2 SQIVND (reference sequence). The CDR3 loop reads CASSSRTRGEQFF. The CDR3 nucleotides read TGTGCCAGTAGTTCCCGGACCAGGGGTGAGCAGTTCTTC.

The rearrangement joins TRBV6-2 or TRBV6-3 to TRBJ2-1; 9 nucleotides agree with TRBD2. Per germline, CDR1 MNHEY and CDR2 SVGEGT. The junction had 23 bases not matched to a gene; V was cut back by 5 bases and J by 6 bases. The CDR3 consists of 20 residues. CDR3 in DNA: TGTGCCAGCAGTCCCCGGTTGGGACTAGCCCTCGGGAGTTATAGCAATGAGCAGTTCTTC. This translates into CASSPRLGLALGSYSNEQFF.

J is TRBJ1-2 and V is TRBV5-1; D may be TRBD1 (5 bases). This CDR3 has 14 residues. Germline lookup yields CDR1 SGHRS and CDR2 YFSETQ. V lost 0 bases and J 2 bases, leaving 8 bases between the germline ends. CDR3: CASSLGGPNYGYTF. The CDR3, as DNA: TGCGCCAGCAGCTTGGGGGGCCCAAACTATGGCTACACCTTC.

The chain recombines TRBV19 with TRBJ2-6; TRBD1 agrees at 12 bases. J was trimmed by 3 bases and V by 6 bases; bases with no gene match: 6. Germline V gene sequence: CDR1 LNHDA, CDR2 SQIVND (reference sequence). The length of the CDR3 is 17 residues. The CDR3 bases are TGTGCCAGTAGGGCGGGACAGGGGGCGGTTGGGGCCAACGTCCTGACTTTC. Translating it yields CASRAGQGAVGANVLTF. Full variable domain (rest looked up from reference TRBV19 and TRBJ2-6): DGGITQSPKYLFRKEGQNVTLSCEQNLNHDAMYWYRQDPGQGLRLIYYSQIVNDFQKGDIAEGYSVSREKKESFPLTVTSAQKNPTAFYLCASRAGQGAVGANVLTFGAGSRLTVL.

This chain uses TRBV20-1 with TRBJ1-2, with unresolved D. This CDR3 spans 9 amino acids. V shed 4 bases and J shed 6 bases, with 3 bases lying between them. Germline V lookup: CDR1 DFQATT, CDR2 SNEGSKA (reference sequence). CDR3 sequence reads: CSATDGYTF. The DNA of the CDR3 is TGCAGTGCTACAGATGGCTACACCTTC.